Following are 10 T cell receptor beta chains from one sample sequenced in a study of early T cells in non-severe SARS-CoV-2 infection. TCRdb reanalysed the 5' RACE reads using MiXCR and keeps one entry per CDR3 protein. The data contain roughly 40,000 distinct CDR3 sequences, more than 6.5% of them singletons. The sequencing sample was made of whole blood. These receptors were obtained from an adult who was a healthcare worker with PCR-confirmed SARS-CoV-2 infection or an uninfected control (not recorded which).

The table lists this clonotype with many counts. The CDR3 sequence: CASSQDNRVYGYTF. Written as DNA, the CDR3 is TGCGCCAGCAGCCAAGATAACAGGGTGTACGGCTACACCTTC. This chain links TRBV4-3 with TRBJ1-2; D perhaps matches TRBD1 (6 bases). V was trimmed by 0 bases and J by 8 bases, leaving 13 bases between them. The V gene's germline CDR1 is LGHNA and CDR2 YSLEER. This CDR3 contains 14 residues.

Ten or more counts support this clonotype. The chain carries TRBV6-5 and TRBJ2-3; maybe TRBD1 (8 bases). The CDR3 length is 16 residues. CDR1 is MNHEY and CDR2 is SVGAGI in the germline V gene. Trimming took off 4 bases at V and 2 bases at J, with 16 bases between the two ends. The CDR3 here is CASSSPTGDYTDTQYF. CDR3 in DNA: TGTGCCAGCAGTTCGCCGACAGGGGACTACACAGATACGCAGTATTTT.

This sequence joins TRBV27 and TRBJ1-1; unclear D gene. Between the trimmed V and J ends, which lost 0 bases and 2 bases, there was a span of 13 bases. The CDR3 loop spans 16 amino acids. Germline loops: CDR1 MNHEY, CDR2 SMNVEV (reference sequence). The CDR3 region is CASSLSVIWTNTEAFF. DNA of the CDR3: TGTGCCAGCAGTTTATCAGTTATTTGGACCAACACTGAAGCTTTCTTT.

This chain connects TRBV18 to TRBJ2-5; unclear D gene. There are 14 residues in the CDR3. CDR1 KGHSH and CDR2 LQKENI come from the germline V gene. Trimming took 0 bases from V and 2 from J, leaving 7 bases between them. The CDR3 DNA sequence: TGTGCCAGCTCACCACCCGCCAGTCAAGAGACCCAGTACTTC. This codes for CASSPPASQETQYF.

J is TRBJ2-5 and V is TRBV7-2; no clear D gene. The V and J ends lost 6 bases and 0 bases respectively, with 5 bases between them. The CDR3 is made up of 12 amino acids. Germline CDR1 and CDR2: SGHTA and FQGNSA. Here the CDR3 reads CASRTYQETQYF. The CDR3 coding sequence is TGTGCCAGCAGGACATACCAAGAGACCCAGTACTTC.

V is TRBV6-1 and J is TRBJ1-5; D is undetermined. V was clipped by 4 bases and J by 5 bases, with 3 bases between them. Germline V lookup: CDR1 MNHNS, CDR2 SASEGT. The CDR3 contains 11 residues. The CDR3: CASSGYQPQHF. CDR3 nucleotides: TGTGCCAGCAGTGGATATCAGCCCCAGCATTTT.

The table lists this clonotype with a count of one. V usage is TRBV27 and J usage is TRBJ2-7; D remains ambiguous. The V gene lost 6 bases and the J gene lost 0 bases, with 12 bases spanning the gap. The CDR3 sequence is 14 residues long. Germline CDR1 reads MNHEY; CDR2 reads SMNVEV (reference sequence). CDR3 amino acids: CASSERPDSYEQYF. The DNA for the CDR3 is TGTGCCAGCAGCGAAAGACCTGACTCCTACGAGCAGTACTTC.

In its sample, this clonotype was seen many times. The V and J genes are TRBV20-1 and TRBJ2-5; tentatively, D is TRBD2 (6 bases). The CDR3 extends over 15 amino acids. V lost 2 bases and J 5 bases, leaving 18 bases between the germline ends. Germline values: CDR1 DFQATT, CDR2 SNEGSKA (reference sequence). The CDR3 region has the DNA TGCAGTGCTAGAAACTTCAGGACTAATAAGGAGACCCAGTACTTC. This codes for CSARNFRTNKETQYF.

The gene calls are TRBV12-3 or TRBV12-4 and TRBJ2-3, with unresolved D. Trimming removed 7 bases from V and 2 bases from J, with 7 bases in between. The CDR3 has 12 amino acids. The CDR3 region has the DNA TGTGCCAGCACCTTCCACACAGATACGCAGTATTTT. This sequence encodes CASTFHTDTQYF.

V and J are TRBV7-3 and TRBJ2-7; the D gene is possibly TRBD1 (7 bases). The V gene lost 4 bases and the J gene lost 7 bases, with 17 bases spanning the gap. The CDR3 length is 14 residues. The germline V gene encodes CDR1 SGHTA and CDR2 FQGTGA. The CDR3 protein is CASSSGGTSEEQYF. The DNA for the CDR3 is TGTGCCAGCAGCTCAGGGGGGACAAGTGAAGAGCAGTACTTC.